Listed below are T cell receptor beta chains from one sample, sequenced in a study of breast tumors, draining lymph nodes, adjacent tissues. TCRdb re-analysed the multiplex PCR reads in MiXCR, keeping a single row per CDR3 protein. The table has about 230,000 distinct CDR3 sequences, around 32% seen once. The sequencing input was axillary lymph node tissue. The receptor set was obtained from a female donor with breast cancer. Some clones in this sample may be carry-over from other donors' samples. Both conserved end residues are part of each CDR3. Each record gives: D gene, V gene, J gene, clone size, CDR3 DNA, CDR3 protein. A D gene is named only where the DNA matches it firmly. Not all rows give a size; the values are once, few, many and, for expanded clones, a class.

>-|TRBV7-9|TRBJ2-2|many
TGTGCCAGCAGCCCTATTTCGGGGGAGCTGTTTTTT
CASSPISGELFF
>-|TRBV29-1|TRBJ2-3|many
TGCAGCGTTGAAGTTGGCACAGATACGCAGTATTTT
CSVEVGTDTQYF
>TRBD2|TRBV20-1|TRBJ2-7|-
TGCAGTGCTATTAGCGGGAGCTCCTACGCGCAGTACTTC
CSAISGSSYAQYF
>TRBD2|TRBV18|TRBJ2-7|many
TGTGCCAGCTCACCGGGGCGGGAGTTGTACGAGCAGTACTTC
CASSPGRELYEQYF
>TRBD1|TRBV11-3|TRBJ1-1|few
TGTGCCAGCAGGTTACAGGGGGAACTAATGAACACTGAAGCTTTCTTT
CASRLQGELMNTEAFF
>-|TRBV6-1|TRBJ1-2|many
TGTGCCAGCAGTGAACAGGAGGCCAACTATGGCTACACCTTC
CASSEQEANYGYTF
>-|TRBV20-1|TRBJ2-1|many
TGCAGTGCTAGAAACTACAATGAGCAGTTCTTC
CSARNYNEQFF
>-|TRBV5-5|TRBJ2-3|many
TGTGCCAGCAGCCCTCGACACTCTAGCACAGATACGCAGTATTTT
CASSPRHSSTDTQYF
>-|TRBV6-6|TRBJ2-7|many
TGTGCCAGCACCTCAACAGGAGATAGCTCCTACGAGCAGTACTTC
CASTSTGDSSYEQYF
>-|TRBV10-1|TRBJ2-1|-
TGCGCCAGCAGTGAGGTGGGACAAACGAATGAGCAGTTCTTC
CASSEVGQTNEQFF
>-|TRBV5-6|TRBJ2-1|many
TGTGCCAGCAGCCGAAGGGGGGAGCAGTTCTTC
CASSRRGEQFF
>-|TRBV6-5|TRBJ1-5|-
TGTGCCAGCAGTTACGACGGGGGGCGCGATCAGCCCCAGCATTTT
CASSYDGGRDQPQHF
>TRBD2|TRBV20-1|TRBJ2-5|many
TGCAGTGCTAGTCTCGGGACTAGCGGGTCCACCCAAGAGACCCAGTACTTC
CSASLGTSGSTQETQYF
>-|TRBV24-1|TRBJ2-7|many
TGTGCCACCAGTGATTTCGCGGGACAGGGACTAGCTGACGAAGACGAGCAGTACTTC
CATSDFAGQGLADEDEQYF
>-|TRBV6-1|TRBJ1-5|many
TGTGCCAGCAGTGAAGCAGTGGGACGGAGCAATCAGCCCCAGCATTTT
CASSEAVGRSNQPQHF
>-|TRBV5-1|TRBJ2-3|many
TGCGCCAGCAGCCAAACAGATTCGGGCGCAGATACGCAGTATTTT
CASSQTDSGADTQYF
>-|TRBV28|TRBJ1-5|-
TGTGCCAGCAGTTTACTGTCCAGGTGGGGTCAGCCCCAGCATTTT
CASSLLSRWGQPQHF
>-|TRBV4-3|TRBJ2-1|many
TGCGCCAGCAGCCAATCCCACGGGGTAGGGTCCAATGAGCAGTTCTTC
CASSQSHGVGSNEQFF
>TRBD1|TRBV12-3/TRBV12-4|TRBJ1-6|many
TGTGCCAGCAGCCCCATAGGGGGCGTTTATAATTCACCCCTCCACTTT
CASSPIGGVYNSPLHF
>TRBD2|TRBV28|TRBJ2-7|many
TGTGCCAGCAGTTTGGGAGGGACTAGCGGCTACGAGCAGTACTTC
CASSLGGTSGYEQYF
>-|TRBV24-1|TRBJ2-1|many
TGTGCCACCAGTGATCCCGGACAGCGTGCCTACAATGAGCAGTTCTTC
CATSDPGQRAYNEQFF
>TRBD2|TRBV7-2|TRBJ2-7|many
TGTGCCAGCAGCTCACCAGGACTAGCGGGAGCGGGGGAGCAGTACTTC
CASSSPGLAGAGEQYF
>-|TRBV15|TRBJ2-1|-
TGTGCCACCAGCAGAGCGGACGGGCTAGCTACTTACAATGAGCAGTTCTTC
CATSRADGLATYNEQFF
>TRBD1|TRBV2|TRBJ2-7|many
TGTGCCAGCACCGATCTAACCGACAGGGGGCTCAACGAGCAGTACTTC
CASTDLTDRGLNEQYF
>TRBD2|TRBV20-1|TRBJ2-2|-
TGCAGTGCTAGAGTAGCGGGAGGACGCACCGGGGAGCTGTTTTTT
CSARVAGGRTGELFF
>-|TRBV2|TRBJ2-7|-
TGTGCCAGCAGCCCCGGGATTAGCGGACCCTATGAGCAGTACTTC
CASSPGISGPYEQYF
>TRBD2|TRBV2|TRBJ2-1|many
TGTGCCAGCAGCGCTGGACTAGCGGGAGGTGAGCAGTTCTTC
CASSAGLAGGEQFF
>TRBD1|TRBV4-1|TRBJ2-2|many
TGCGCCAGCAGTGGAACCGGGACAGGGGTGTTAACGGGGGAGCTGTTTTTT
CASSGTGTGVLTGELFF
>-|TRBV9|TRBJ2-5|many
TGTGCCAGCACCTCCGGGGACGGAGAAGAGACCCAGTCCTTC
CASTSGDGEETQSF